This T cell receptor beta chain originates from a study of cytomegalovirus exposure and HLA in healthy donors. On the study more broadly: The study's early data release held 80 million to 95 million unique TCRs from HLA-typed donors.

CDR3 size: 14 residues. The V segment lost 1 base and the J segment 5 bases; nucleotides outside the gene matches: 4. CDR1 and CDR2 (germline): MNHEY, SMNVEV (reference sequence). Notes on this clone: No antigen is known for it.

PCR amplification relied on 60 Vbeta primers (plus 13 Jbeta primers). Sequencing used immunoSEQ multiplex PCR; TCRdb keeps in-frame clones, though not all of them. The table shows 150,000 to 200,000 clones, with roughly three quarters occurring only once. When sampled, the donors appeared nominally healthy, though they likely had unrecorded immune exposures. Study-level results: The classifier reportedly diagnosed cytomegalovirus status with high sensitivity and specificity. Reports state that TCR beta sequences accurately predicted most subjects' HLA-A and HLA-B alleles.

Sample: PBMCs. This TCR derives from a man aged 18 to 29 in good health and CMV-seropositive. The rearrangement joins TRBV27 to TRBJ1-1; 7 positions agree with TRBD1. Here the CDR3 DNA reads TGTGCCAGCAGTTTATATCCAGGGGGGACTGAAGCTTTCTTT. It yields the protein CASSLYPGGTEAFF.